This T cell receptor (beta chain) was profiled in a study of T cells after yellow fever vaccination. Across the whole study: With SMART-Seq v4 Ultra Low Input, the fractions containing low cell numbers were prepared. The study's findings and limits: In post-booster samples, most primary-vaccination clones reappeared (about 97% CD4, about 91% CD8).

There are 16 residues in the CDR3. Germline V lookup: CDR1 SGHVS, CDR2 FQNEAQ. V lost 1 base to trimming and J lost 7 bases, with 16 bases between them. Regarding this clonotype: The antigen is not known.

TCRdb redid the calling of the 5' RACE reads with MiXCR, one entry per CDR3 protein. Of approximately 300,000 distinct CDR3 sequences listed, about 10% are singletons. The chain uses TRBV7-8 and TRBJ2-2; D could derive from TRBD1 or TRBD2 (5 bases each). The origin of this receptor is a man aged 18 to 30 who received the YFV17D yellow fever vaccine. The source material was CD4+ T cells sorted from PBMCs, sampled 45 days after the yellow fever booster vaccination. CDR3 sequence (DNA): TGTGCCAGCAGCTTAGAACCCCATAGAGGGGTCGGGGAGCTGTTTTTT. As protein: CASSLEPHRGVGELFF.